These 21 T cell receptor beta chains share one sample of origin, sequenced in a study of cytomegalovirus exposure and HLA in healthy donors. PCR involved 60 Vbeta and 13 Jbeta primers. Repertoires were generated with immunoSEQ multiplex PCR, while TCRdb's copy carries only in-frame clones and drops some. This sample's table reports some 200,000 clones. Input material: PBMCs. The source of these receptors is a woman between 18 and 29 years old in good health and CMV-seropositive.

The chain uses TRBV2 and TRBJ2-3; possibly TRBD2 for D (6 bases). CDR3 size: 14 residues. Germline values: CDR1 SNHLY, CDR2 FYNNEI. Between the trimmed V and J ends, which lost 3 bases and 7 bases, there was a span of 14 bases. The DNA of the CDR3 is TGTGCCAGCAGTGAGCTGTCGGAGGGGAATACGCAGTATTTT. Protein product: CASSELSEGNTQYF.

This rearrangement joins TRBV30 to TRBJ1-2, with 10 nucleotides matching TRBD1. Per germline, CDR1 GTSNPN and CDR2 SVGIG (reference sequence). The J segment lost 0 bases and the V segment lost 3 bases, leaving 7 bases of the junction unmatched. This CDR3 comprises 16 residues. The CDR3 sequence: CAWRGGTGATNYGYTF. The CDR3 DNA follows: TGTGCCTGGAGGGGCGGGACAGGGGCTACTAACTATGGCTACACCTTC.

The chain links TRBV11-3 to TRBJ1-4, with D possibly matching TRBD1 (5 bases). The V gene's germline CDR1 is SGHNT and CDR2 YENEEA. The CDR3 runs 14 residues. V lost 8 bases and J 0 bases, leaving 10 bases between the germline ends. CDR3 coding DNA: TGTGCCAGCGGTGAAGGGGCAACTAATGAAAAACTGTTTTTT. It encodes CASGEGATNEKLFF.

The rearrangement links TRBV6-1 to TRBJ1-1, with 9 nucleotides matching TRBD1. This CDR3 spans 15 amino acids. Trimming cost V 8 bases and J 3 bases; bases outside gene matches: 10. CDR1 is MNHNS and CDR2 is SASEGT in the germline V gene. The CDR3 loop reads CASCQTTGGDTEAFF. The DNA of the CDR3 is TGTGCCAGCTGCCAGACTACAGGGGGCGACACTGAAGCTTTCTTT.

The chain employs TRBV9 and TRBJ2-2; the D gene is possibly TRBD1 (5 bases). Germline CDR1 and CDR2: SGDLS and YYNGEE. Trimming took 4 bases from V and 1 from J, leaving 11 bases between them. This CDR3 contains 15 residues. CDR3 sequence: CASSWGQGNTGELFF. The DNA for the CDR3 is TGTGCCAGCAGCTGGGGCCAGGGGAACACCGGGGAGCTGTTTTTT.

This chain links TRBV6-4 with TRBJ2-3; the match to TRBD2 covers 11 bases. Germline CDR1 MRHNA, CDR2 SNTAGT. V shed 3 bases and J 2 bases; nucleotides not matched to a gene: 4. The CDR3 loop spans 16 amino acids. CDR3 sequence reads: CASSDLTSGDTDTQYF. CDR3 DNA: TGTGCCAGCAGTGATCTGACTAGCGGGGACACAGATACGCAGTATTTT.

This chain uses TRBV10-3 with TRBJ1-1; D is possibly TRBD1 (5 bases). Germline-derived CDR1 and CDR2 are ENHRY and SYGVKD. The V and J ends lost 8 bases and 4 bases respectively, with 14 bases between them. This CDR3 contains 13 residues. The CDR3: CAISGYQFTEAFF. In nucleotides, the CDR3 is TGTGCCATCTCAGGGTATCAGTTCACTGAAGCTTTCTTT.

The genes are TRBV25-1 and TRBJ1-1, with a weak D call TRBD1 (6 bases). The CDR3 spans 13 residues. Germline V gene data show CDR1 as MGHDK and CDR2 as SYGVNS. Trimming took 6 bases from V and 2 from J, leaving 10 bases between them. The CDR3 sequence: CASRDRLNTEAFF. The CDR3 DNA reads as TGTGCCAGCAGGGACAGACTTAACACTGAAGCTTTCTTT.

The CDR3 here is CAWRGQGTSCGYTF. CDR3 sequence (DNA): TGTGCCTGGCGTGGACAGGGAACGAGCTGTGGCTACACCTTC. The chain uses TRBV30 and TRBJ1-2; 8 positions agree with TRBD1. CDR1 and CDR2 from the germline V gene are GTSNPN and SVGIG (reference sequence). This CDR3 region has 14 residues. V lost 5 bases, J lost 7 bases, and 12 bases stayed unmatched.

The chain links TRBV27 to TRBJ1-2; tentatively, D is TRBD1 (6 bases). The V and J ends lost 2 bases and 7 bases respectively, with 14 bases between them. Germline-derived CDR1 and CDR2 are MNHEY and SMNVEV (reference sequence). This CDR3 spans 14 amino acids. The CDR3 bases are TGTGCCAGCAGTTTACAGGGGAGTCCGGGTGGCTACACCTTC. Protein: CASSLQGSPGGYTF.

The J gene is TRBJ2-7, the V gene TRBV4-2, with 8 bases matching TRBD1. This CDR3 comprises 16 residues. Trimming removed 2 bases from V and 7 bases from J; junction bases left unmatched: 13. CDR1 is LGHNA, CDR2 YNFKEQ, per germline. The DNA of the CDR3 is TGTGCCAGCAGCCAATCAATGACAGGGGATTTAGGGGAGCAGTACTTC. It encodes CASSQSMTGDLGEQYF.

The chain has TRBV7-6 and TRBJ2-1, with 10 bases identical to TRBD2. The CDR3 covers 15 residues. V dropped 4 bases and J dropped 4; count of bases not matched to a gene: 4. The V gene's germline CDR1 is SGHVS and CDR2 FNYEAQ. The CDR3: CASSSGLAQYNEQFF. CDR3 in DNA: TGTGCCAGCAGCTCGGGACTAGCGCAATACAATGAGCAGTTCTTC.

The chain joins TRBV5-4 to TRBJ1-2; 8 bases are a match to TRBD1. The germline V gene has CDR1 SGHNT and CDR2 YYREEE (reference sequence). V shed 1 base and J 6 bases; nucleotides not matched to a gene: 11. The length of the CDR3 is 16 residues. The CDR3 loop is CASSLPGGDLRNGYTF. CDR3 sequence (DNA): TGTGCCAGCAGCTTGCCAGGGGGCGATCTCCGAAATGGCTACACCTTC.

The rearrangement links TRBV4-1 to TRBJ2-3; D is unclear. The CDR3 covers 16 residues. The germline V and J ends were trimmed by 4 bases and 4 bases, with 18 bases remaining between them. Germline CDR1 reads MGHRA; CDR2 reads YSYEKL. The CDR3 nucleotides are TGCGCCAGCAGCCCTACTGCTGGAGCTTTGGCAGATACGCAGTATTTT. This translates into CASSPTAGALADTQYF.

The chain is built from TRBV19 and TRBJ2-7; 7 nucleotides line up with TRBD1. The V and J ends lost 7 bases and 3 bases, in that order; junction bases with no gene match: 6. The CDR3 is 13 residues long. In germline, CDR1 is LNHDA, CDR2 SQIVND (reference sequence). CDR3 coding DNA: TGTGCCAGTAACACAGGGGTGGGCTACGAGCAGTACTTC. Its protein is CASNTGVGYEQYF.

The chain uses TRBV19 and TRBJ1-2; 7 bases agree with TRBD1. Germline V CDR1 and CDR2: LNHDA, SQIVND (reference sequence). V trimming: 8 bases; J trimming: 0 bases; junction bases outside the gene matches: 6. CDR3 size: 14 residues. The CDR3, as DNA: TGTGCCAGTCTCATACAGGGGACTAACTATGGCTACACCTTC. Its protein product is CASLIQGTNYGYTF.

V gene TRBV27 combines with J gene TRBJ1-5; D might be TRBD1 (6 bases). Trimming cost V 6 bases and J 7 bases, with 10 bases left between them. The CDR3 consists of 12 residues. CDR1 is MNHEY and CDR2 is SMNVEV in the germline V gene (reference sequence). For the CDR3, the DNA is TGTGCCAGCAGAAGTGGGGGCCAGCCCCAGCATTTT. Residues: CASRSGGQPQHF.

In the case of this clone: The sample has other DNA sequences that encode this CDR3 too. V usage is TRBV2 and J usage is TRBJ2-7; D perhaps matches TRBD2 (5 bases). CDR3 length equals 14 residues. The V gene's germline CDR1 is SNHLY and CDR2 FYNNEI. V lost 0 bases and J lost 4, with 10 bases in between. This CDR3 is CASSEARAGYEQYF. As DNA, the CDR3 is TGTGCCAGCAGTGAAGCGCGGGCCGGTTACGAGCAGTACTTC.

V gene TRBV5-1 combines with J gene TRBJ2-1, with 7 bases lining up with TRBD2. Trimming cost V 4 bases and J 8 bases; bases outside gene matches: 9. In germline, CDR1 is SGHRS, CDR2 YFSETQ. The CDR3 contains 14 residues. The CDR3 DNA sequence: TGCGCCAGCAGCGGGGGGGGAGGCTATGATGAGCAGTTCTTC. This translates into CASSGGGGYDEQFF.

The genes are TRBV4-3 and TRBJ2-3; unclear D gene. The V gene's germline CDR1 is LGHNA and CDR2 YSLEER. V was pared by 1 base and J by 2 bases, with 4 bases between. This CDR3 spans 13 amino acids. The CDR3 protein is CASSQVFTDTQYF. DNA of the CDR3: TGCGCCAGCAGCCAAGTCTTCACAGATACGCAGTATTTT.

The rearrangement joins TRBV23-1 to TRBJ1-1; TRBD1 is a possible D gene (5 bases). TRBV23-1 is placed among ORFs of uncertain function. Between the trimmed V and J ends, which lost 3 bases and 0 bases, there was a span of 17 bases. CDR3 size: 17 residues. CDR3 sequence (DNA): TGCGCCAGCAGTCACATAGTGTTTAGGACACTGAACACTGAAGCTTTCTTT. The encoded protein is CASSHIVFRTLNTEAFF.